This T cell receptor beta chain is drawn from a study of identical twins. Overall study findings and caveats: Without tracking the same donors, conclusions rested on cross-sectional statistical analysis.

The CDR3 covers 17 residues. Looked up from germline, CDR1 is MDHEN and CDR2 is SYDVKM. V lost 5 bases and J lost 1; bases outside the gene matches: 8. With template switching, a universal primer site was added, and the cDNA carried unique molecular identifiers. TCRdb used MiXCR to reprocess the 5' RACE reads, holding one entry per CDR3 protein. Among about 1.7 million distinct CDR3 sequences, about 31% were seen once, and the ten largest hold 0.25% to 0.3%. As regards this clonotype: Its antigen is as yet unknown.

Sample: cord blood. The receptor comes from a newborn girl in good health. The gene calls are TRBV28 and TRBJ2-2; 9 positions agree with TRBD2. As DNA, the CDR3 is TGTGCCAGCAGTGTGTATAGCGGGAGAAAGAACACCGGGGAGCTGTTTTTT. Translating gives CASSVYSGRKNTGELFF.